This TCR beta chain was found in a study of blood T cell repertoires in COVID-19. Background on the study: Whether acute or convalescent, the COVID-19 samples came from the United States, Italy and Spain.

Clones were sequenced by immunoSEQ multiplex PCR, and TCRdb holds only the in-frame ones, with some missing. The sample yields roughly 3,900 clones, roughly nine tenths seen once. This clone occurred once. The CDR3 is made up of 15 amino acids. Deletions cut 7 bases from V and 0 bases from J, with 13 bases between. CDR1 and CDR2 (germline): WSHSY, SAAADI. The chain is built from TRBV10-2 and TRBJ1-3, with D perhaps TRBD1 (6 bases). The TCR comes from a man in his fifties with active COVID-19. Material: peripheral blood. DNA for the CDR3: TGCGCCAGCACGACAGGAGACTTCTCTGGAAACACCATATATTTT. Protein product: CASTTGDFSGNTIYF.